The entry below gives a single T cell receptor (beta chain) sequence along with its context. One entry per CDR3 protein results from TCRdb running MiXCR on the 5' RACE reads. The sample has almost 350,000 distinct CDR3 sequences; 20% to 25% are singletons. The data were taken from a study of T-cell memory formation after mild COVID-19. Looked up from germline, CDR1 is DFQATT and CDR2 is SNEGSKA (reference sequence). The CDR3 totals 12 residues. Trimming left V 3 bases short and J 5 bases short, with 10 bases between. The specimen was PBMCs or a T cell subset sorted from them (not recorded which). The chain recombines TRBV20-1 with TRBJ1-2; D gene ambiguous. The sequence came from a young man who had mild COVID-19 (a few samples of this study predate the infection). Cell type and time point are not known. In DNA, the CDR3 is TGCAGTGCTAGCGAGCGGAATTATGGCTACACCTTC. This encodes CSASERNYGYTF.